This TCR beta chain is from a study of a mutant IDH1 vaccine in newly diagnosed glioma. Trimming removed 1 base from V and 0 bases from J; junction bases left unmatched: 6. CDR3 length: 17 amino acids. The germline V gene encodes CDR1 SGHVS and CDR2 FQNEAQ. This clone appeared a single time. The target antigen is unknown. Data came from immunoSEQ multiplex PCR; TCRdb stores just in-frame clones and leaves some out. The sample lists some 31,000 clones, approximately 83% seen once, with about 30% in the top ten. As to time point: week 47, end of study. Every vaccination contained 300 ug of the mutant IDH1 20-mer peptide and was paired with topical imiquimod.

The chain employs TRBV7-8 and TRBJ1-1, with TRBD1 matching 9 bases. The specimen comprised PBMCs, sampled from a glioma patient whose treatment included an IDH1 peptide vaccine. The TCR comes from a man between 25 and 39 years old with glioma. CDR3 in DNA: TGTGCCAGCAGCTTAGTCTACAGGGGGCAATTGAACACTGAAGCTTTCTTT. Translation: CASSLVYRGQLNTEAFF. Looking up the rest from reference TRBV7-8 and TRBJ1-1 gives the full variable domain: GAGVSQSPRYKVAKRGQDVALRCDPISGHVSLFWYQQALGQGPEFLTYFQNEAQLDKSGLPSDRFFAERPEGSVSTLKIQRTQQEDSAVYLCASSLVYRGQLNTEAFFGQGTRLTVV.